This T cell receptor beta chain was recorded in a study of neoadjuvant nivolumab and ipilimumab in lung cancer. Study-wide results and caveats: Pretherapy blood TCR richness correlated positively with resected tumor richness. Compared with tumor-adjacent uninvolved lung, resected tumors showed greater richness and clonality.

Method: immunoSEQ multiplex PCR; TCRdb's copy keeps in-frame clones and lacks some. The profile shows 45,000 to 55,000 clones, approximately 90% of them singletons. Concerning this clone: Its matching antigen is unknown.

Trimming shortened V by 0 bases and J by 7 bases, and 10 bases separated the two germline ends. From germline, CDR1 is SGDLS and CDR2 YYNGEE. CDR3 length: 13 amino acids. The V and J genes are TRBV9 and TRBJ1-1; D not resolved. The TCR comes from an adult with non-small cell lung cancer. Some clones in this sample may be carry-over from other donors' samples. The sequencing here drew on blood, taken before neoadjuvant nivolumab, alone or with ipilimumab. The chain's CDR3 is CASSVAGHGEAFF. The CDR3 region has the DNA TGTGCCAGCAGCGTAGCTGGGCACGGTGAAGCTTTCTTT.